This T cell receptor beta chain was found in a study of read filtering for tumor transcriptome and immune sequencing. At the level of the study: Mean patient age was roughly 70 years, range about 47 to 85; 17 male, 11 to 15 female. IR-seq gave about 4.05 to 11 million TCR reads per sample; RNA-seq gave about 80 to 1,400.

Molecular barcoded adaptors covering alpha/delta and beta/gamma chains were used on about 0.4 ug RNA. TCRdb reanalysed the reads using MiXCR and keeps one entry per CDR3 protein. The data contain 85,000 to 100,000 distinct CDR3 sequences, roughly 21% of them seen just once; the ten biggest clones take up 9.5% to 12%. CDR1 and CDR2 from the germline V gene are SGHRS and YFSETQ. This CDR3 contains 15 residues. Trimming removed 5 bases from V and 0 bases from J; junction bases left unmatched: 7. Note on this clonotype: Its target is unknown.

Study results and caveats: Without single-read clonotypes, shared clonotype proportions correlated more between IR-seq and RNA-seq. About 81.9% of IR-seq clonotypes had one read, totaling roughly 3.5% of reads; RNA-seq: 74.6% and 44.6%.

The rearrangement uses TRBV5-1 and TRBJ1-1; 7 bases agree with TRBD1. The sample consisted of a population of CD138-negative cells sorted from bone marrow. The sequence came from a donor over 35 with multiple myeloma. The chain's CDR3 is CASRIKGALNTEAFF. CDR3 DNA sequence: TGCGCCAGCAGGATTAAGGGGGCGCTGAACACTGAAGCTTTCTTT.